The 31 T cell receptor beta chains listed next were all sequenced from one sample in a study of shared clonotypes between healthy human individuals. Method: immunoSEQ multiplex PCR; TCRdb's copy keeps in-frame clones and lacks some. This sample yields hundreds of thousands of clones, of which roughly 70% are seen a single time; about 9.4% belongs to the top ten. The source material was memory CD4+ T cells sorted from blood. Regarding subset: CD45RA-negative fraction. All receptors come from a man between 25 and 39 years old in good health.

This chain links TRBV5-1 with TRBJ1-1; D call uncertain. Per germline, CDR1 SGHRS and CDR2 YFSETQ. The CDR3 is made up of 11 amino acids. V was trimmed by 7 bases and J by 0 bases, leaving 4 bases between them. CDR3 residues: CASVLNTEAFF. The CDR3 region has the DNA TGCGCCAGCGTTCTGAACACTGAAGCTTTCTTT.

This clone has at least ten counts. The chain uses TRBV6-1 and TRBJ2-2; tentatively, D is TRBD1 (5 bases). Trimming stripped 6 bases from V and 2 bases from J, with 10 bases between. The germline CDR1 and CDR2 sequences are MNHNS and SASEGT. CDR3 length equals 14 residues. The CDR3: CASRSQGNTGELFF. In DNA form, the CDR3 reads TGTGCCAGCAGAAGCCAGGGCAACACCGGGGAGCTGTTTTTT.

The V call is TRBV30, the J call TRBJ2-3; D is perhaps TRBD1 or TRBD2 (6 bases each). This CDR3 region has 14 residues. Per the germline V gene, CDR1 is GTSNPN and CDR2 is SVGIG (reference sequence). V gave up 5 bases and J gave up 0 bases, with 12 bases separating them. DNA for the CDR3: TGTGCCTGGGGGGGGCCTTCTAGCACAGATACGCAGTATTTT. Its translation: CAWGGPSSTDTQYF.

CDR3 protein: CASSLQGLLGNQPQHF. The DNA for the CDR3 is TGTGCCAGCAGCTTACAGGGTCTGTTAGGCAATCAGCCCCAGCATTTT. The chain couples TRBV7-8 to TRBJ1-5, with a possible D match to TRBD1 (5 bases). The germline CDR1 and CDR2 sequences are SGHVS and FQNEAQ. The CDR3 length is 16 residues. Trimming removed 2 bases from V and 2 bases from J, with 13 bases in between.

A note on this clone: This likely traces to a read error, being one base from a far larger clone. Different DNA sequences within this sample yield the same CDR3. The CDR3 DNA is TGCGCCAGTAGCTTGGTCCCGGGAAACCAAGAGACCCAGTACTTC. Amino acids: CASSLVPGNQETQYF. The rearrangement uses TRBV5-1 and TRBJ2-5; TRBD2 might be the D (5 bases). CDR1 and CDR2 (germline): SGHRS, YFSETQ. There are 15 residues in the CDR3.

CDR3 protein: CASSHRGENSPLHF. The DNA for the CDR3 is TGCGCCAGCAGCCACAGGGGAGAGAATTCACCCCTCCACTTT. The chain couples TRBV5-1 to TRBJ1-6; TRBD1 matches at 7 bases. The junction had 5 bases not matched to a gene; V was cut back by 4 bases and J by 7 bases. CDR3 length: 14 residues. Germline V gene data show CDR1 as SGHRS and CDR2 as YFSETQ.

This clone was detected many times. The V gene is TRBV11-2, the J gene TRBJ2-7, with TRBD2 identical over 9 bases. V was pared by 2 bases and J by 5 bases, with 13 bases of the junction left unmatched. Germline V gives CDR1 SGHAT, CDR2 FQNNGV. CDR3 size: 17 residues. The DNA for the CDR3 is TGTGCCAGCAGCTTATTGGGCGGGAGGGTCGAGGGGCACGAGCAGTACTTC. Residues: CASSLLGGRVEGHEQYF.

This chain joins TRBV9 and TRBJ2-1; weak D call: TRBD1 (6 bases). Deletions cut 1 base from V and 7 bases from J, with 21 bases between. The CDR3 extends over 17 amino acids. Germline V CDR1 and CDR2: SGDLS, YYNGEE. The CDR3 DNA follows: TGTGCCAGCAGCGTAAGGGGGAATGTAGGGTGGTTGAATGAGCAGTTCTTC. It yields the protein CASSVRGNVGWLNEQFF.

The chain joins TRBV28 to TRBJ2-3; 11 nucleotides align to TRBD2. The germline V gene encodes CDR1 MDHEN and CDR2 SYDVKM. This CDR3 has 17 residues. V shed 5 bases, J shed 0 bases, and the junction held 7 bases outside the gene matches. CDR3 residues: CASSGLTSGISTDTQYF. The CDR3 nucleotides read TGTGCCAGCAGTGGATTGACTAGCGGGATCAGCACAGATACGCAGTATTTT.

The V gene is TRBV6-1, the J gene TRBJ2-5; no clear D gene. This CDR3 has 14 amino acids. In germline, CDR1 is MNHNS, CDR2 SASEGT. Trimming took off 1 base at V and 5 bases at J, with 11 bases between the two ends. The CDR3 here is CASSEVLLGETQYF. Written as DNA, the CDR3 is TGTGCCAGCAGTGAAGTTCTGTTGGGCGAGACCCAGTACTTC.

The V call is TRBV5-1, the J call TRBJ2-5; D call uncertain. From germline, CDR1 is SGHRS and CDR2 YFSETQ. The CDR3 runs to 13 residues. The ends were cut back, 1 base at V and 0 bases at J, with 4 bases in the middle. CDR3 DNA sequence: TGCGCCAGCAGCTTGTCCTACCAAGAGACCCAGTACTTC. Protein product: CASSLSYQETQYF.

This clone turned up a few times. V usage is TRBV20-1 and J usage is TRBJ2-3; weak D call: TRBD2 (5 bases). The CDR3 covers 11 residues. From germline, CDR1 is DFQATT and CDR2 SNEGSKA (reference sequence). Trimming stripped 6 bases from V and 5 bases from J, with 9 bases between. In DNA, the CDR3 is TGCAGTGCCACTAGTGGAGATACGCAGTATTTT. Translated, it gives CSATSGDTQYF.

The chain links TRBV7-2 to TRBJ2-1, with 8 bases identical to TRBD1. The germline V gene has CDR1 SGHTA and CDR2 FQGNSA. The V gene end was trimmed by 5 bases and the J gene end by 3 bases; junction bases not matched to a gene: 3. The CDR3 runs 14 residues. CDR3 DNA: TGTGCCAGCAGCCGGGACAGGTTCTACAATGAGCAGTTCTTC. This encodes CASSRDRFYNEQFF.

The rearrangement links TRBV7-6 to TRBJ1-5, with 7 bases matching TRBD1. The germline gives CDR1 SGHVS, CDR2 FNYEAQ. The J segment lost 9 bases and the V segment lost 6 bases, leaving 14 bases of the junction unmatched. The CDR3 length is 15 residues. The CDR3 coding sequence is TGTGCCAGCAGTAACCTGGGACAGCTCGGTGGGCCCCAGCATTTT. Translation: CASSNLGQLGGPQHF.

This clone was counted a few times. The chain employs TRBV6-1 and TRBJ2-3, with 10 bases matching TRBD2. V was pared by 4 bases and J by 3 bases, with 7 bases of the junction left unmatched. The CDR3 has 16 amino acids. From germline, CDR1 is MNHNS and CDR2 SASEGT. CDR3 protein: CASSVSSGSPTDTQYF. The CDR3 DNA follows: TGTGCCAGCAGTGTGTCTAGCGGGAGCCCTACAGATACGCAGTATTTT.

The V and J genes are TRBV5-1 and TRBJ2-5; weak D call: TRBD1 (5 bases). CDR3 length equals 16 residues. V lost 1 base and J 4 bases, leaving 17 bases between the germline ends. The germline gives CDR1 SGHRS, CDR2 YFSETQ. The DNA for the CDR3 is TGCGCCAGCAGCTTGCGTAATACGGACATGGGAGAGACCCAGTACTTC. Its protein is CASSLRNTDMGETQYF. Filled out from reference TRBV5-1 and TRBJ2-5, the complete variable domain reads KAGVTQTPRYLIKTRGQQVTLSCSPISGHRSVSWYQQTPGQGLQFLFEYFSETQRNKGNFPGRFSGRQFSNSRSEMNVSTLELGDSALYLCASSLRNTDMGETQYFGPGTRLLVL.

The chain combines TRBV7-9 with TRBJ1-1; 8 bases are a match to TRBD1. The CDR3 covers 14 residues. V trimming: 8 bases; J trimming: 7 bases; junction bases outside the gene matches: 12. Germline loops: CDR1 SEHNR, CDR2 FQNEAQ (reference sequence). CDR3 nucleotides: TGTGCCAGCTTATATCAGGGGACAGGCGATGAAGCTTTCTTT. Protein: CASLYQGTGDEAFF.

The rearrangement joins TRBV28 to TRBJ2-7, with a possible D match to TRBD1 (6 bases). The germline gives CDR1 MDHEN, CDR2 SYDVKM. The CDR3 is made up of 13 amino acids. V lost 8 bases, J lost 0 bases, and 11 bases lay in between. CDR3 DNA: TGTGCCAGCCAGCCAGGGGACTCCTACGAGCAGTACTTC. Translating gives CASQPGDSYEQYF.

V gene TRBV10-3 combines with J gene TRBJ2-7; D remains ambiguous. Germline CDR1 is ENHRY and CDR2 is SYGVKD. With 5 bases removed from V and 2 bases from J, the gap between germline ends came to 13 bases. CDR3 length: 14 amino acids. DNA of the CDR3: TGTGCCATCAGTACAGCGCCAGATCCCTACGAGCAGTACTTC. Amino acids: CAISTAPDPYEQYF.

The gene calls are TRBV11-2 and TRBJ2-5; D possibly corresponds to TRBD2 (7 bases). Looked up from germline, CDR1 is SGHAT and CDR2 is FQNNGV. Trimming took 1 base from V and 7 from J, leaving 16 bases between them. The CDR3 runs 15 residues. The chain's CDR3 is CASSLASGKGGTQYF. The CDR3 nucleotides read TGTGCCAGCAGCTTAGCGAGCGGGAAGGGGGGGACCCAGTACTTC.

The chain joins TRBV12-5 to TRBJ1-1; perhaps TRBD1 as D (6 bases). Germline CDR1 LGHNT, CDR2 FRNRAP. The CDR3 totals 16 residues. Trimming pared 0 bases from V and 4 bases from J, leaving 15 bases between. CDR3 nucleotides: TGTGCTAGTGGTTTGGTATCTCAGGGGTCGAGCACTGAAGCTTTCTTT. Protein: CASGLVSQGSSTEAFF.

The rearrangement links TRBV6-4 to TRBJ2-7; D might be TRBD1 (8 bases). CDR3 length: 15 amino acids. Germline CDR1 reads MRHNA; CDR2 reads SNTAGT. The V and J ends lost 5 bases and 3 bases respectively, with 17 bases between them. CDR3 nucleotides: TGTGCCAGCAGTATGTACAGGGGGGGAAACTACGAGCAGTACTTC. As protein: CASSMYRGGNYEQYF.

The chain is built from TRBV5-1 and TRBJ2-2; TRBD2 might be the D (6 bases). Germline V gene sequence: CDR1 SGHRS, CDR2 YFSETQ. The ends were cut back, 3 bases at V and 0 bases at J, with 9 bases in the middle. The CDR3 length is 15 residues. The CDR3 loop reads CASSSGTANTGELFF. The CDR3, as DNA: TGCGCCAGCAGCTCAGGGACTGCGAACACCGGGGAGCTGTTTTTT.

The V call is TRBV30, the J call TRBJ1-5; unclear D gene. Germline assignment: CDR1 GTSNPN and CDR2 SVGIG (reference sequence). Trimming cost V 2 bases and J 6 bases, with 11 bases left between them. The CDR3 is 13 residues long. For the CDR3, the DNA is TGTGCCTGGAGTAACGGGTTGGGTCAGCCCCAGCATTTT. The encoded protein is CAWSNGLGQPQHF.

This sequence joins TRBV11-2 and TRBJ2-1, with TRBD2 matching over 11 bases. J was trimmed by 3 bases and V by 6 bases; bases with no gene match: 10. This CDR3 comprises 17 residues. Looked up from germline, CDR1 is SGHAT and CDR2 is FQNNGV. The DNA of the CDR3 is TGTGCCAGCAGACCCCCGCTTGGGACTAGCGGCTACAATGAGCAGTTCTTC. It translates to CASRPPLGTSGYNEQFF.

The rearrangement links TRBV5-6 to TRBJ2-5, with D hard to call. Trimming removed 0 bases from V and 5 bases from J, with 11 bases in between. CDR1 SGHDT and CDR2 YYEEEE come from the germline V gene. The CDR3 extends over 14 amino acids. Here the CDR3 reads CASSLGSRVETQYF. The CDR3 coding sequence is TGTGCCAGCAGCTTGGGATCTAGGGTCGAGACCCAGTACTTC.

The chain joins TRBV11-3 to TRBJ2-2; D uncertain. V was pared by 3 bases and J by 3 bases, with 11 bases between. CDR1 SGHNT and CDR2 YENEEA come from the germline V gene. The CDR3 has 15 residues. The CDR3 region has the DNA TGTGCCAGCAGCTTCGAAAGGGATTACACCGGGGAGCTGTTTTTT. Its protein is CASSFERDYTGELFF.

CDR3 region: CASSERRFADTQYF. The CDR3 nucleotides read TGTGCCAGCAGCGAAAGACGGTTCGCAGATACGCAGTATTTT. V usage is TRBV5-4 and J usage is TRBJ2-3; no firm D call. Germline V gene lookup returns CDR1 SGHNT and CDR2 YYREEE (reference sequence). V lost 4 bases, J lost 4 bases, and 13 bases lay in between. CDR3 length equals 14 residues.

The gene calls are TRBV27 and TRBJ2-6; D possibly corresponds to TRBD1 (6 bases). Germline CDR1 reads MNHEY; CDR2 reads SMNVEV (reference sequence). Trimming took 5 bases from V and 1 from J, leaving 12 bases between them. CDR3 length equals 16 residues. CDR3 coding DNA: TGTGCCAGCAGTGCGGATACAGGGTCTGGGGCCAACGTCCTGACTTTC. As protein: CASSADTGSGANVLTF.

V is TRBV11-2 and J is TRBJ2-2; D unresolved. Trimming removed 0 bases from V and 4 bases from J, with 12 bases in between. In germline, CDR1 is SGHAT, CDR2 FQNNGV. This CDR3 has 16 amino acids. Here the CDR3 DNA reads TGTGCCAGCAGCTTAGACAGAGTTAGTTTCACCGGGGAGCTGTTTTTT. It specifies CASSLDRVSFTGELFF.

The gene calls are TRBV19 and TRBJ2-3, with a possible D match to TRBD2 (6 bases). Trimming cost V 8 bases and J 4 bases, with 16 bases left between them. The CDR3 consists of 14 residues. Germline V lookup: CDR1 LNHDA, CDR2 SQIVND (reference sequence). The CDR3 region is CASALSGVPDTQYF. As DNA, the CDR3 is TGTGCCAGTGCCCTGTCGGGAGTGCCAGATACGCAGTATTTT.